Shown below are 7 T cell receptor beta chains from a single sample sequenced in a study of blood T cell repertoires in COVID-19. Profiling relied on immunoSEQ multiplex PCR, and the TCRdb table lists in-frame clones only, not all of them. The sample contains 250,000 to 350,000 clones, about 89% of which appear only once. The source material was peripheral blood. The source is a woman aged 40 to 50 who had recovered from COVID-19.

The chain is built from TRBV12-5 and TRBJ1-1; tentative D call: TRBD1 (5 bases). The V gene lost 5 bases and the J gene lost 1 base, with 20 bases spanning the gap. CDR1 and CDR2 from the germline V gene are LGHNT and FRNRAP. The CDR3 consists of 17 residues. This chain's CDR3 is CASGLGGIRVRNTEAFF. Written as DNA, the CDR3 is TGTGCTAGTGGTCTCGGGGGTATCCGGGTCCGGAACACTGAAGCTTTCTTT.

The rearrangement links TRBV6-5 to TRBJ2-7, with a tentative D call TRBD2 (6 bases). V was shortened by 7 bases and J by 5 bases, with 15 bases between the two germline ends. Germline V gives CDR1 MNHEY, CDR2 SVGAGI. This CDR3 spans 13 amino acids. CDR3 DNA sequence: TGTGCCAGCACCCACGGGGGAACCGACGAGCAGTACTTC. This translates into CASTHGGTDEQYF.

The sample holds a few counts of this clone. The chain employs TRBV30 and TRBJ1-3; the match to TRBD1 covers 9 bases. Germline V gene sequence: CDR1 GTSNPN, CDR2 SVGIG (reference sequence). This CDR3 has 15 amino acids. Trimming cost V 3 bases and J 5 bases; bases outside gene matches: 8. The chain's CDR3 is CAWSDRDRVRNTIYF. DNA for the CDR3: TGTGCCTGGAGCGACCGGGACAGGGTGCGAAACACCATATATTTT.

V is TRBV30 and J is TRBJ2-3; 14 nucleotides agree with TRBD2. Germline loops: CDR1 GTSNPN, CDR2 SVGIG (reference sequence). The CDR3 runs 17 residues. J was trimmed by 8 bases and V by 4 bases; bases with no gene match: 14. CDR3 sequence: CAWTMLGLAGAGGTQYF. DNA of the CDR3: TGTGCCTGGACGATGTTGGGACTAGCGGGAGCGGGGGGTACGCAGTATTTT.

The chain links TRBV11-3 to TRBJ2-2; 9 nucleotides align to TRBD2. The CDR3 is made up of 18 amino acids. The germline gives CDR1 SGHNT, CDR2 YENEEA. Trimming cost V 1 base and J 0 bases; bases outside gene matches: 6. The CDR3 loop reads CASSLGIAGASNTGELFF. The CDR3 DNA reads TGTGCCAGCAGCTTAGGTATAGCGGGGGCCTCGAACACCGGGGAGCTGTTTTTT.

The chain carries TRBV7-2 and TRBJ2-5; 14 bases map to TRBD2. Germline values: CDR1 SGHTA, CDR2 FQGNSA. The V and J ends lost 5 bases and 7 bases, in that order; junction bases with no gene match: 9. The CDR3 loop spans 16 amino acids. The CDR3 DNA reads TGTGCCAGCAGCGCCCCGGGACTAGCGGGAGTGGGGACCCAGTACTTC. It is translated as CASSAPGLAGVGTQYF. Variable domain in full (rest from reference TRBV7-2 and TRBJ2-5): GAGVSQSPSNKVTEKGKDVELRCDPISGHTALYWYRQSLGQGLEFLIYFQGNSAPDKSGLPSDRFSAERTGGSVSTLTIQRTQQEDSAVYLCASSAPGLAGVGTQYFGPGTRLLVL.

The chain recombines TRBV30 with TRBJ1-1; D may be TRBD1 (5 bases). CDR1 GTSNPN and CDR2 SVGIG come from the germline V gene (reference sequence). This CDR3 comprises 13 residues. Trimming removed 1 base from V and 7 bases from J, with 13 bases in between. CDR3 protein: CAWSGQRRVEAFF. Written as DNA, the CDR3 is TGTGCCTGGAGTGGACAGCGCCGAGTTGAAGCTTTCTTT.